These 30 T cell receptor beta chains originate from one sample sequenced in a study of shared clonotypes between healthy human individuals. Clones were read by immunoSEQ multiplex PCR, and TCRdb kept only the in-frame ones, dropping some. The table has roughly 320,000 clones, 87% seen once. Sequencing was performed on memory CD8+ T cells sorted from blood. The sample's subset: CD45RO+ cells pooled with CCR7-negative TemRA cells. These receptors were taken from a young man in good health.

The rearrangement uses TRBV2 and TRBJ2-3, with D tentatively TRBD1 or TRBD2 (5 bases each). The CDR3 has 12 residues. The germline gives CDR1 SNHLY, CDR2 FYNNEI. Between the trimmed V and J ends, which lost 6 bases and 4 bases, there was a span of 8 bases. The CDR3, as DNA: TGTGCCAGCAGGACGGGGCCAGATACGCAGTATTTT. Translation gives CASRTGPDTQYF.

This chain links TRBV27 with TRBJ2-1, with D unclear. V dropped 7 bases and J dropped 5 bases, with 15 bases sitting between them. This CDR3 is 14 amino acids long. Germline CDR1 reads MNHEY; CDR2 reads SMNVEV (reference sequence). CDR3: CASIGSRLDNEQFF. Written as DNA, the CDR3 is TGTGCCAGCATCGGGTCCCGACTGGACAATGAGCAGTTCTTC.

This chain uses TRBV4-3 with TRBJ2-7; 8 nucleotides match TRBD2. The CDR3 consists of 17 residues. The V and J ends lost 4 bases and 0 bases, in that order; junction bases with no gene match: 11. The germline V gene encodes CDR1 LGHNA and CDR2 YSLEER. CDR3 residues: CASSLTTSAKPSYEQYF. In nucleotides, the CDR3 is TGCGCCAGCAGCCTTACGACTAGCGCGAAACCCTCCTACGAGCAGTACTTC.

The V gene is TRBV28, the J gene TRBJ1-1; TRBD1 aligns across 8 bases. The germline gives CDR1 MDHEN, CDR2 SYDVKM. This CDR3 region has 13 residues. Trimming removed 7 bases from V and 2 bases from J; junction bases left unmatched: 3. The CDR3 reads CASMDRVNTEAFF. The CDR3 nucleotides read TGTGCCAGCATGGACAGGGTCAACACTGAAGCTTTCTTT.

The J gene is TRBJ2-7, the V gene TRBV6-6, with 7 positions matching TRBD1. J gave up 6 bases and V 2 bases, and 7 bases lay outside the gene matches. Germline CDR1 is MNHNY and CDR2 is SVGAGI (reference sequence). The CDR3 extends over 14 amino acids. In DNA form, the CDR3 reads TGTGCCAGCAGTTACAGTCACAGGGGTAGCGAGCAGTACTTC. This encodes CASSYSHRGSEQYF.

In this sample, this clone turned up a few times. This chain links TRBV6-1 with TRBJ1-6; perhaps TRBD1 as D (6 bases). V was shortened by 0 bases and J by 5 bases, with 14 bases between the two germline ends. The length of the CDR3 is 17 residues. Germline V lookup: CDR1 MNHNS, CDR2 SASEGT. The CDR3 DNA sequence: TGTGCCAGCAGTGAAGCGCAGGGGCCCTTCCATAATTCACCCCTCCACTTT. As protein: CASSEAQGPFHNSPLHF.

V is TRBV4-1 and J is TRBJ1-4, with 7 bases matching TRBD1. The length of the CDR3 is 18 residues. Germline V gene sequence: CDR1 MGHRA, CDR2 YSYEKL. V was clipped by 2 bases and J by 0 bases; unmatched bases: 9. As DNA, the CDR3 is TGCGCCAGCAGCCAATACCCGGGACAGACGACAACTAATGAAAAACTGTTTTTT. Its translation is CASSQYPGQTTTNEKLFF.

In DNA, the CDR3 is TGTGCCAGCAGCTTCACCGGTAGGGAGGCGTACTTC. Translating it yields CASSFTGREAYF. This sequence joins TRBV11-2 and TRBJ2-7; D perhaps matches TRBD2 (6 bases). The length of the CDR3 is 12 residues. Per the germline V gene, CDR1 is SGHAT and CDR2 is FQNNGV. The germline V and J ends were trimmed by 3 bases and 12 bases, with 15 bases remaining between them.

This chain joins TRBV27 and TRBJ1-5; D perhaps matches TRBD1 (5 bases). Germline V gene data show CDR1 as MNHEY and CDR2 as SMNVEV (reference sequence). This CDR3 is built from 18 residues. The germline V and J ends were trimmed by 5 bases and 2 bases, with 22 bases remaining between them. CDR3 loop: CASSSVVDSRYGNQPQHF. The CDR3 DNA is TGTGCCAGCAGTAGTGTCGTCGACAGCAGGTATGGCAATCAGCCCCAGCATTTT.

DNA of the CDR3: TGTGCCAGCAGCTTAGAATTACAGGGGTGGGAGACCCAGTACTTC. Translated, it gives CASSLELQGWETQYF. The chain couples TRBV7-2 to TRBJ2-5, with TRBD1 matching over 7 bases. Germline V gene lookup returns CDR1 SGHTA and CDR2 FQGNSA. The CDR3 loop spans 15 amino acids. V shed 1 base, J shed 5 bases, and the junction held 7 bases outside the gene matches.

J is TRBJ1-5 and V is TRBV6-1; 9 positions match TRBD1. From germline, CDR1 is MNHNS and CDR2 SASEGT. Trimming at V came to 3 bases and at J to 1 base, leaving 1 base not matched to a gene. The CDR3 loop spans 15 amino acids. The CDR3 sequence: CASSETGGSNQPQHF. Written as DNA, the CDR3 is TGTGCCAGCAGTGAGACAGGGGGAAGCAATCAGCCCCAGCATTTT.

The rearrangement joins TRBV10-3 to TRBJ2-2, with D possibly TRBD1 on 5 matching bases. CDR3 size: 13 residues. The V end lost 6 bases, the J end lost 2 bases, and 7 bases lay between the germline ends. The germline V gene has CDR1 ENHRY and CDR2 SYGVKD. In nucleotides, the CDR3 is TGTGCCATCAGACAGGAAAACACCGGGGAGCTGTTTTTT. Amino acids: CAIRQENTGELFF.

This clone was picked up one time. V is TRBV27 and J is TRBJ1-1; TRBD1 agrees at 9 bases. The germline V gene encodes CDR1 MNHEY and CDR2 SMNVEV (reference sequence). The CDR3 runs 15 residues. The trim removed 5 bases at V and 4 bases at J, leaving 8 bases unmatched. The CDR3: CASSPTTGGITEAFF. The CDR3, as DNA: TGTGCCAGCAGTCCGACGACAGGGGGTATCACTGAAGCTTTCTTT.

This sequence joins TRBV11-2 and TRBJ2-3, with 7 bases matching TRBD2. The CDR3 is made up of 14 amino acids. V trimming: 3 bases; J trimming: 3 bases; junction bases outside the gene matches: 3. The germline gives CDR1 SGHAT, CDR2 FQNNGV. CDR3 DNA: TGTGCCAGCAGCTTGCCCGGGGGGACAGATACGCAGTATTTT. Amino acids: CASSLPGGTDTQYF.

The chain uses TRBV2 and TRBJ2-3, with D unclear. Germline CDR1 and CDR2: SNHLY and FYNNEI. V was clipped by 5 bases and J by 1 base, with 16 bases between them. CDR3 length: 16 amino acids. The CDR3, as DNA: TGTGCCAGCAGTAGGCGTGCCCCTGCCGGCACAGATACGCAGTATTTT. It translates to CASSRRAPAGTDTQYF.

This clone came up once. The V gene is TRBV25-1, the J gene TRBJ2-7, with TRBD2 matching over 7 bases. CDR3 length: 12 residues. Germline V lookup: CDR1 MGHDK, CDR2 SYGVNS. This CDR3 is CASGVWDYEQYF. CDR3 DNA: TGTGCAAGCGGGGTTTGGGATTACGAGCAGTACTTC.

The chain joins TRBV27 to TRBJ2-7, with D unclear. The V end was cut by 3 bases, the J end by 6 bases, with 12 bases between. This CDR3 spans 13 amino acids. From germline, CDR1 is MNHEY and CDR2 SMNVEV (reference sequence). CDR3 DNA: TGTGCCAGCAGTTTGCGTTCGGTGGGCGAGCAGTACTTC. Translation gives CASSLRSVGEQYF.

The table lists this clone with a few counts. The chain uses TRBV10-1 and TRBJ2-1; TRBD2 might be the D (6 bases). CDR1 is WNHNN and CDR2 is SYGVQD in the germline V gene (reference sequence). CDR3 length equals 14 residues. The DNA for the CDR3 is TGCGCTCCCAGAGGGTTAGCGGCCTACAATGAGCAGTTCTTC. It codes for CAPRGLAAYNEQFF.

This clone was picked up a small number of times. This chain links TRBV6-5 with TRBJ1-4, with unresolved D. Germline V gives CDR1 MNHEY, CDR2 SVGAGI. This CDR3 contains 16 residues. V was clipped by 0 bases and J by 3 bases, with 11 bases between them. The DNA of the CDR3 is TGTGCCAGCAGTTACTCGATCTGGGGTTCTAATGAAAAACTGTTTTTT. Translation gives CASSYSIWGSNEKLFF.

In nucleotides, the CDR3 is TGTGCCAGCAGCTTAGCAAGCGATACGCAGTATTTT. Protein product: CASSLASDTQYF. The J gene is TRBJ2-3, the V gene TRBV7-9; D ambiguous. Trimming removed 0 bases at V and 6 bases at J, with 4 bases between. This CDR3 spans 12 amino acids. CDR1 is SEHNR and CDR2 is FQNEAQ in the germline V gene (reference sequence).

The V call is TRBV4-3, the J call TRBJ2-7; D might be TRBD2 (6 bases). The V and J ends lost 4 bases and 2 bases respectively, with 21 bases between them. CDR3 length: 17 residues. Germline values: CDR1 LGHNA, CDR2 YSLEER. CDR3 protein: CASSRVWDSLGAYEQYF. The DNA for the CDR3 is TGCGCCAGCAGCCGTGTGTGGGACTCACTTGGGGCCTACGAGCAGTACTTC.

The gene calls are TRBV7-9 and TRBJ1-6, with D hard to call. The CDR3 extends over 15 amino acids. Germline CDR1 and CDR2: SEHNR and FQNEAQ (reference sequence). V lost 0 bases to trimming and J lost 3 bases, with 6 bases between them. CDR3 DNA sequence: TGTGCCAGCAGCTTAGCGAGGGACTATAATTCACCCCTCCACTTT. Its protein is CASSLARDYNSPLHF.

This chain uses TRBV7-9 with TRBJ2-1; TRBD2 aligns across 10 bases. CDR3 length: 16 amino acids. After removal of 0 bases from V and 8 bases from J, the junction contained 7 bases not matched to a gene. Germline values: CDR1 SEHNR, CDR2 FQNEAQ (reference sequence). The CDR3 protein is CASSLARAGGRHEQFF. The DNA for the CDR3 is TGTGCCAGCAGCTTAGCGCGAGCGGGAGGGAGGCATGAGCAGTTCTTC.

CDR3 nucleotide sequence: TGTGCCAGTAGTATAAGGAGTACGAACCAGCAGTTCTTC. It translates to CASSIRSTNQQFF. The chain couples TRBV19 to TRBJ2-1, with unresolved D. V dropped 2 bases and J dropped 11 bases, with 13 bases sitting between them. CDR3 length: 13 amino acids. Germline V lookup: CDR1 LNHDA, CDR2 SQIVND (reference sequence).

This rearrangement joins TRBV7-9 to TRBJ2-3; 7 bases align to TRBD1. With 5 bases clipped from V and 3 bases from J, the junction kept 11 bases outside the gene matches. The CDR3 has 16 residues. Germline V CDR1 and CDR2: SEHNR, FQNEAQ (reference sequence). CDR3 nucleotide sequence: TGTGCCAGCAGCGCCGCGACAGGGAAGGGAACAGATACGCAGTATTTT. It specifies CASSAATGKGTDTQYF.

This sequence joins TRBV7-9 and TRBJ1-1; no firm D call. Germline V gene sequence: CDR1 SEHNR, CDR2 FQNEAQ (reference sequence). This CDR3 is 14 amino acids long. Trimming shortened V by 2 bases and J by 3 bases, and 10 bases separated the two germline ends. The DNA of the CDR3 is TGTGCCAGCAGCTTAAATGCGGCAGACACTGAAGCTTTCTTT. It encodes CASSLNAADTEAFF.

Concerning this clone itself: Other nucleotide sequences in the sample specify the same CDR3. This sequence joins TRBV19 and TRBJ2-2; D might be TRBD1 (6 bases). Germline V gene data show CDR1 as LNHDA and CDR2 as SQIVND (reference sequence). The CDR3 is made up of 13 amino acids. Trimming removed 3 bases from V and 6 bases from J, with 8 bases in between. CDR3: CASSIGGAGELFF. The CDR3 DNA reads as TGTGCCAGTAGTATTGGGGGCGCCGGGGAGCTGTTTTTT.

V is TRBV10-3 and J is TRBJ2-1, with 7 bases matching TRBD1. CDR3 length equals 19 residues. Germline CDR1 is ENHRY and CDR2 is SYGVKD. Trimming cost V 0 bases and J 0 bases; bases outside gene matches: 11. CDR3 amino acids: CAISESEGARVVSYNEQFF. The CDR3 region has the DNA TGTGCCATCAGTGAGTCAGAGGGGGCGCGGGTCGTCTCCTACAATGAGCAGTTCTTC.

The chain couples TRBV5-6 to TRBJ2-3; perhaps D is TRBD1 or TRBD2 (5 bases each). In germline, CDR1 is SGHDT, CDR2 YYEEEE. The CDR3 has 14 residues. Trimming pared 2 bases from V and 4 bases from J, leaving 11 bases between. Here the CDR3 DNA reads TGTGCCAGCAGCTTCCGTGGGACCGCAGATACGCAGTATTTT. Translation gives CASSFRGTADTQYF.

The genes are TRBV10-2 and TRBJ1-2; D is undetermined. This CDR3 has 11 residues. The V end lost 7 bases, the J end lost 1 base, and 4 bases lay between the germline ends. Germline-derived CDR1 and CDR2 are WSHSY and SAAADI. CDR3 sequence reads: CASTNNYGYTF. The DNA of the CDR3 is TGCGCCAGCACCAATAACTATGGCTACACCTTC.